This T cell receptor (beta chain) was identified during a study of blood T cell repertoires in COVID-19. At the level of the study: Researchers got acute and convalescent COVID-19 samples from the United States, Italy and Spain.

TCRdb keeps only in-frame clones here, not all; method: immunoSEQ multiplex PCR. Found here are some 300,000 clones, approximately 90% of them singletons; the top ten hold roughly 2.1%. With respect to this clone: Sequence at one end of the junction differs from germline and may be a read error.

Germline V CDR1 and CDR2: SGHAT, FQNNGV. This CDR3 is built from 15 residues. The specimen was peripheral blood. The sequence derives from a man younger than 35 with active or convalescent COVID-19. J is TRBJ1-1 and V is TRBV11-2, with a weak D call TRBD1 (6 bases). The DNA of the CDR3 is TGTGCCAGCAGCTTAGTACAGGGAATGAAAACTGAAGCTTTCTTT. Encoded protein: CASSLVQGMKTEAFF.